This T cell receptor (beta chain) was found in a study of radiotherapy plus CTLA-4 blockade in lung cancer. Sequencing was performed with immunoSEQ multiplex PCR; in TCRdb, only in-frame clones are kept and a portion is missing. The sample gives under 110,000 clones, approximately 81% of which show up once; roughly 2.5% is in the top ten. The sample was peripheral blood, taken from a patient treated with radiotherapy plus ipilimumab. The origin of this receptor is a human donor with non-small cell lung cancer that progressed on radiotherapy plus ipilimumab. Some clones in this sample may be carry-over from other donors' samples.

The CDR3 here is CASSIQRGANTGELFF. In DNA form, the CDR3 reads TGTGCCAGCAGCATACAGCGGGGGGCCAACACCGGGGAGCTGTTTTTT. The rearrangement uses TRBV5-4 and TRBJ2-2, with 9 nucleotides matching TRBD2. The CDR3 covers 16 residues. CDR1 SGHNT and CDR2 YYREEE come from the germline V gene (reference sequence). The V segment lost 4 bases and the J segment 2 bases; nucleotides outside the gene matches: 6.